The T cell receptor (beta chain) under discussion was sequenced for a study of human T cells and chemical hapten exposure. TCRdb processed the RACE reads anew with MiXCR; each CDR3 protein has one entry. The sample holds 250,000 or so distinct CDR3 sequences; 7.5% to 9% are singletons and the top ten take 1.2%. This clonotype was observed a few times. The time point here: pre-sensitization, week 0. Described treatment: therapeutic diphenylcyclopropenone sensitization with weekly scalp DPC. Prior to application of each patch test, blood was drawn. The CDR3 has 12 amino acids. Trimming stripped 6 bases from V and 2 bases from J, with 7 bases between.

Source: whole blood, taken in connection with sensitization to the hapten diphenylcyclopropenone (DPC). The chain recombines TRBV12-3 or TRBV12-4 with TRBJ2-5; D not certain. The receptor was isolated from a man younger than 35 with alopecia areata. Some clones in this sample may be carry-over from other donors' samples. The CDR3 bases are TGTGCCAGCAGGGATTATCAAGAGACCCAGTACTTC. Its protein product is CASRDYQETQYF.